This T cell receptor beta chain was sequenced for a study of shared clonotypes between healthy human individuals. Study in general: Aged 18 to 49, the donors were a couple of women and a few men.

Several immunoSEQ plates received, in even portions, the genomic DNA of each subset. Generated by immunoSEQ multiplex PCR, the TCRdb table keeps only in-frame clones and is missing some. The repertoire holds about 980,000 clones, with approximately 76% as singletons. The CDR3 extends over 12 amino acids. The V and J ends lost 0 bases and 12 bases, in that order; junction bases with no gene match: 3. Germline CDR1 and CDR2: KGHSH and LQKENI. The rearrangement uses TRBV18 and TRBJ2-5; 8 bases are shared with TRBD1. The TCR was taken from a man between 18 and 35 years old in good health. Sequencing used memory CD4+ T cells sorted from blood. Subset denoted: CD45RA-negative fraction. The CDR3 reads CASSPPDRAEYF. The CDR3 DNA reads as TGTGCCAGCTCACCACCGGACAGGGCCGAGTACTTC.